The rows below give T cell receptor beta chains drawn from one sample of a study of CD8 T cells in ankylosing spondylitis. TCRdb analysed the 5' RACE reads with MiXCR anew, one entry per CDR3 protein. This sample has about 130,000 distinct CDR3 sequences, with around 10% found just once. The specimen was blood, either unsorted or a sorted T cell fraction (not recorded which). The receptors were gathered from a female donor with ankylosing spondylitis or in good health (not recorded which). CDR3s include the opening cysteine and the closing phenylalanine or tryptophan. D genes are given only for firm matches. Size values are once, few and many counts, or a class for expanded clones, and some rows have none.

>12|TRBV28|many|TRBJ2-1|TRBD1
CAHRGQPDEQFF
TGTGCCCACAGGGGGCAGCCGGATGAGCAGTTCTTC
>10|TRBV11-1|many|TRBJ2-1|.
CASSGNEQFF
TGTGCCAGCAGCGGCAATGAGCAGTTCTTC
>16|TRBV4-1|many|TRBJ1-5|.
CASSQVTSHSNQPQHF
TGCGCCAGCAGCCAAGTTACATCTCATAGCAATCAGCCCCAGCATTTT
>15|TRBV7-9|.|TRBJ2-1|.
CASSLSPGSKPEQFF
TGTGCCAGCAGCTTAAGTCCAGGGTCAAAACCTGAGCAGTTCTTC
>13|TRBV20-1|.|TRBJ1-3|.
CSAPDRSGNTIYF
TGCAGTGCTCCGGACAGATCTGGAAACACCATATATTTT
>14|TRBV27|many|TRBJ1-1|.
CASSGSLMNTEAFF
TGTGCCAGCAGTGGATCTCTGATGAACACTGAAGCTTTCTTT
>14|TRBV5-1|.|TRBJ2-5|.
CASSPGGVGETQYF
TGCGCCAGCAGCCCCGGAGGCGTGGGAGAGACCCAGTACTTC
>16|TRBV9|.|TRBJ2-5|TRBD2
CASSAQTSGVQETQYF
TGTGCCAGCAGCGCTCAGACTAGCGGTGTACAAGAGACCCAGTACTTC
>13|TRBV5-4|few|TRBJ1-2|TRBD1
CASKQGLDYGYTF
TGTGCCAGCAAACAGGGGTTGGACTATGGCTACACCTTC
>16|TRBV5-1|many|TRBJ2-1|TRBD1
CASSLGGTGPYNEQFF
TGCGCCAGCAGCTTGGGCGGGACAGGGCCCTACAATGAGCAGTTCTTC
>16|TRBV21-1|many|TRBJ2-1|.
CASSNIAGGRVNEQFF
TGTGCCAGCAGCAATATAGCGGGAGGCCGGGTCAATGAGCAGTTCTTC
>14|TRBV12-3/TRBV12-4|few|TRBJ1-1|.
CASSMTEKNTEAFF
TGTGCCAGCAGCATGACAGAGAAGAACACTGAAGCTTTCTTT
>12|TRBV12-3/TRBV12-4|many|TRBJ2-5|.
CASTPGAGTQYF
TGTGCCAGCACCCCCGGGGCGGGGACCCAGTACTTC
>11|TRBV7-9|.|TRBJ2-1|.
CASGDYNEQFF
TGTGCCAGTGGTGACTACAATGAGCAGTTCTTC
>16|TRBV6-5|many|TRBJ1-6|TRBD1
CASSYSGQGSNSPLHF
TGTGCCAGCAGTTACTCGGGACAGGGGTCTAATTCACCCCTCCACTTT
>10|TRBV6-4|many|TRBJ2-7|.
CASSDGEQYF
TGTGCCAGCAGTGACGGCGAGCAGTACTTC
>13|TRBV6-5|few|TRBJ1-2|TRBD1
CASRRDRNYGYTF
TGTGCCAGCAGAAGGGACAGGAATTATGGCTACACCTTC
>13|TRBV11-2|many|TRBJ2-5|.
CASSLRPQETQYF
TGTGCCAGCAGCCTCAGACCTCAAGAGACCCAGTACTTC
>15|TRBV3-1|many|TRBJ1-1|.
CASSQEPTATIKAFF
TGTGCCAGCAGCCAAGAGCCGACGGCCACCATCAAGGCTTTCTTT
>13|TRBV3-1|few|TRBJ1-5|.
CASSQDGAEPQHF
TGTGCCAGCAGCCAAGATGGGGCGGAGCCCCAGCATTTT
>16|TRBV5-5|many|TRBJ2-5|TRBD2
CASSLGSGAWGETQYF
TGTGCCAGCAGCTTGGGTAGCGGGGCTTGGGGGGAGACCCAGTACTTC
>17|TRBV21-1|many|TRBJ2-7|.
CASSKCPGDRGNGEQYF
TGTGCCAGCAGCAAATGCCCGGGGGACAGGGGGAATGGCGAGCAGTACTTC
>14|TRBV5-1|many|TRBJ1-5|.
CASSLGGDNQPQHF
TGCGCCAGCAGCTTGGGAGGGGACAATCAGCCCCAGCATTTT